A single sample is the source of the 21 T cell receptor beta chains below, sequenced in a study of T cell responses to AZD1222 COVID-19 vaccine. This table comes from immunoSEQ multiplex PCR, and its TCRdb copy is limited to in-frame clones, with some not included. The sample lists just over 150,000 clones; about nine tenths were seen once. Source: peripheral blood, taken on day 0 of AZD1222 vaccination. All receptors come from an adult in good health.

The rearrangement joins TRBV4-1 to TRBJ1-5; D perhaps matches TRBD1 (6 bases). The CDR3 covers 16 residues. The V gene lost 1 base and the J gene lost 4 bases, with 14 bases spanning the gap. CDR1 and CDR2 from the germline V gene are MGHRA and YSYEKL. The CDR3 here is CASSQGWGLVNQPQHF. CDR3 nucleotide sequence: TGCGCCAGCAGCCAAGGATGGGGGCTGGTAAATCAGCCCCAGCATTTT.

The chain joins TRBV5-1 to TRBJ1-1, with 12 bases that match TRBD1. This CDR3 comprises 17 residues. Germline loops: CDR1 SGHRS, CDR2 YFSETQ. V shed 2 bases, J shed 3 bases, and the junction held 8 bases outside the gene matches. In nucleotides, the CDR3 is TGCGCCAGCAGCTTACCGGGACAGGGGGCCGGGGACACTGAAGCTTTCTTT. Translated: CASSLPGQGAGDTEAFF.

The chain links TRBV15 to TRBJ1-3; no firm D call. Germline-derived CDR1 and CDR2 are LNHNV and YYDKDF (reference sequence). There are 16 residues in the CDR3. The ends were cut back, 1 base at V and 2 bases at J, with 12 bases in the middle. CDR3 protein: CATSRGGSDTGNTIYF. Written as DNA, the CDR3 is TGTGCCACCAGCAGAGGAGGCAGCGATACTGGAAACACCATATATTTT.

DNA of the CDR3: TGTGCCACCAGCAGAGGCCACAGGGGGTTGACTGAAGCTTTCTTT. Residues: CATSRGHRGLTEAFF. J is TRBJ1-1 and V is TRBV15, with 8 bases lining up with TRBD1. Germline V CDR1 and CDR2: LNHNV, YYDKDF (reference sequence). V lost 1 base and J lost 5; bases outside the gene matches: 6. The CDR3 has 15 residues.

This clone has more than one count but fewer than ten. Other DNA sequences of this sample code for an identical CDR3. The chain couples TRBV28 to TRBJ2-7, with D unresolved. V gave up 3 bases and J gave up 4 bases, with 4 bases separating them. The CDR3 length is 11 residues. Germline loops: CDR1 MDHEN, CDR2 SYDVKM. CDR3 sequence (DNA): TGTGCCAGCAGTTTGGGGTACGAGCAGTACTTC. This encodes CASSLGYEQYF.

This clone appeared once. The genes are TRBV4-3 and TRBJ1-4; TRBD1 matches 8 bases. The CDR3 sequence is 16 residues long. V lost 3 bases to trimming and J lost 8 bases; unmatched junction nucleotides: 11. Germline assignment: CDR1 LGHNA and CDR2 YSLEER. In DNA, the CDR3 is TGCGCCAGCAGCCACTATCCAGGGACAGGTGGAGAAAAACTGTTTTTT. It is translated as CASSHYPGTGGEKLFF.

The genes are TRBV3-1 (or the pseudogene TRBV3-2) and TRBJ2-7; D is possibly TRBD1 (6 bases). The CDR3 loop spans 16 amino acids. Deletions cut 1 base from V and 6 bases from J, with 19 bases between. Germline CDR1 reads LGHDT; CDR2 reads YNNKEL (reference sequence). In nucleotides, the CDR3 is TGTGCCAGCAGCCAAGGGGGGACACTGAGGGGCGGCGAGCAGTACTTC. It codes for CASSQGGTLRGGEQYF.

Note on this clone: The same CDR3 is also encoded by other DNA sequences in this sample. The rearrangement uses TRBV9 and TRBJ2-1, with D possibly TRBD2 on 5 matching bases. CDR3 length: 15 amino acids. V lost 2 bases to trimming and J lost 0 bases, with 9 bases between them. Germline V gene lookup returns CDR1 SGDLS and CDR2 YYNGEE. CDR3 coding DNA: TGTGCCAGCAGCGTGGACTCAAGCTCCTACAATGAGCAGTTCTTC. It codes for CASSVDSSSYNEQFF.

The CDR3 reads CASSYSSGGKQPQHF. The CDR3 coding sequence is TGTGCCAGCAGTTACTCAAGCGGAGGGAAACAGCCCCAGCATTTT. The chain joins TRBV6-5 to TRBJ1-5; D gene uncertain. The CDR3 consists of 15 residues. Per the germline V gene, CDR1 is MNHEY and CDR2 is SVGAGI. Trimming pared 0 bases from V and 7 bases from J, leaving 13 bases between.

J is TRBJ2-7 and V is TRBV25-1; either TRBD1 or TRBD2 may fit D (5 bases each). The V end was cut by 5 bases, the J end by 3 bases, with 11 bases between. The CDR3 length is 13 residues. Germline CDR1 MGHDK, CDR2 SYGVNS. The CDR3: CASSPGRGYEQYF. The DNA for the CDR3 is TGTGCCAGCAGTCCGGGACGGGGCTACGAGCAGTACTTC.

The rearrangement links TRBV19 to TRBJ2-1; 8 nucleotides match TRBD2. The germline V gene has CDR1 LNHDA and CDR2 SQIVND (reference sequence). The J segment lost 6 bases and the V segment lost 5 bases, leaving 15 bases of the junction unmatched. The CDR3 loop spans 17 amino acids. The CDR3 reads CASSWGIGREAPNEQFF. DNA for the CDR3: TGTGCCAGTAGTTGGGGCATTGGGCGGGAGGCTCCCAATGAGCAGTTCTTC.

This clone was detected a few times. This sequence joins TRBV7-9 and TRBJ1-2, with a possible D match to TRBD1 (6 bases). V was pared by 1 base and J by 4 bases, with 16 bases between. CDR3 length: 16 amino acids. The germline CDR1 and CDR2 sequences are SEHNR and FQNEAQ (reference sequence). CDR3: CASSLGGGGQAYGYTF. CDR3 coding DNA: TGTGCCAGCAGCTTAGGCGGTGGGGGCCAGGCCTATGGCTACACCTTC.

The CDR3 DNA reads TGTGCCAGCAGAAGGTTTGGCCGCTACGAGCAGTACTTC. This gives the protein CASRRFGRYEQYF. V is TRBV2 and J is TRBJ2-7; D uncertain. The CDR3 extends over 13 amino acids. Germline CDR1 is SNHLY and CDR2 is FYNNEI. Trimming shortened V by 6 bases and J by 3 bases, and 12 bases separated the two germline ends.

This chain joins TRBV6-5 and TRBJ1-1; TRBD1 is a possible D gene (6 bases). Germline assignment: CDR1 MNHEY and CDR2 SVGAGI. The V gene lost 4 bases and the J gene lost 9 bases, with 15 bases spanning the gap. This CDR3 region has 13 residues. CDR3: CASSSDRWLKAFF. CDR3 nucleotide sequence: TGTGCCAGCAGTTCCGACAGGTGGCTGAAAGCTTTCTTT.

V usage is TRBV7-2 and J usage is TRBJ2-1, with 9 bases identical to TRBD2. Germline V gives CDR1 SGHTA, CDR2 FQGNSA. This CDR3 contains 15 residues. Trimming took 0 bases from V and 8 from J; bases not matched to a gene: 5. CDR3 in amino acids: CASSLAWTSADEQFF. The CDR3 nucleotides are TGTGCCAGCAGCTTAGCATGGACTAGCGCCGATGAGCAGTTCTTC.

The chain has TRBV5-4 and TRBJ2-3, with 11 bases that match TRBD2. V shed 3 bases and J 6 bases; nucleotides not matched to a gene: 12. CDR1 and CDR2 (germline): SGHNT, YYREEE (reference sequence). This CDR3 has 17 residues. As DNA, the CDR3 is TGTGCCAGCAGCTCTTTAGCGGGAGGGCCTCATCTTGATACGCAGTATTTT. It encodes CASSSLAGGPHLDTQYF.

The chain employs TRBV7-2 and TRBJ1-2; TRBD1 aligns across 8 bases. V was clipped by 5 bases and J by 3 bases; unmatched bases: 5. The CDR3 totals 14 residues. Germline CDR1 reads SGHTA; CDR2 reads FQGNSA. The CDR3 loop reads CASSPGQGDYGYTF. CDR3 DNA: TGTGCCAGCAGCCCTGGACAGGGTGACTATGGCTACACCTTC.

The gene calls are TRBV13 and TRBJ2-1; perhaps TRBD2 as D (5 bases). Germline-derived CDR1 and CDR2 are PRHDT and FYEKMQ (reference sequence). The length of the CDR3 is 13 residues. V lost 1 base to trimming and J lost 8 bases, with 9 bases between them. The CDR3 sequence: CASSLALVDEQFF. The CDR3 DNA follows: TGTGCCAGCAGCTTAGCACTAGTGGATGAGCAGTTCTTC. Variable domain in full (rest from reference TRBV13 and TRBJ2-1): AAGVIQSPRHLIKEKRETATLKCYPIPRHDTVYWYQQGPGQDPQFLISFYEKMQSDKGSIPDRFSAQQFSDYHSELNMSSLELGDSALYFCASSLALVDEQFFGPGTRLTVL.

The chain links TRBV19 to TRBJ2-1; D gene uncertain. The CDR3 contains 15 residues. The V gene lost 4 bases and the J gene lost 4 bases, with 14 bases spanning the gap. The germline V gene encodes CDR1 LNHDA and CDR2 SQIVND (reference sequence). The DNA for the CDR3 is TGTGCCAGTAGTACCCCATCGGCTTTTTACAATGAGCAGTTCTTC. It encodes CASSTPSAFYNEQFF.

The V call is TRBV18, the J call TRBJ2-7, with D perhaps matching TRBD2 (6 bases). The germline V gene encodes CDR1 KGHSH and CDR2 LQKENI. This CDR3 is 14 amino acids long. Between the trimmed V and J ends, which lost 6 bases and 2 bases, there was a span of 14 bases. CDR3 bases: TGTGCCAGCTCCCTGGGCGGGGCCACCTACGAGCAGTACTTC. Residues: CASSLGGATYEQYF.

The chain links TRBV15 to TRBJ2-6; D remains ambiguous. The CDR3 covers 14 residues. CDR1 is LNHNV, CDR2 YYDKDF, per germline (reference sequence). Trimming shortened V by 8 bases and J by 4 bases, and 12 bases separated the two germline ends. For the CDR3, the DNA is TGTGCCACCGAACAAATCCGCGGGGCCAACGTCCTGACTTTC. Its protein is CATEQIRGANVLTF. The complete variable domain, with remaining parts taken from reference TRBV15 and TRBJ2-6, reads DAMVIQNPRYQVTQFGKPVTLSCSQTLNHNVMYWYQQKSSQAPKLLFHYYDKDFNNEADTPDNFQSRRPNTSFCFLDIRSPGLGDTAMYLCATEQIRGANVLTFGAGSRLTVL.